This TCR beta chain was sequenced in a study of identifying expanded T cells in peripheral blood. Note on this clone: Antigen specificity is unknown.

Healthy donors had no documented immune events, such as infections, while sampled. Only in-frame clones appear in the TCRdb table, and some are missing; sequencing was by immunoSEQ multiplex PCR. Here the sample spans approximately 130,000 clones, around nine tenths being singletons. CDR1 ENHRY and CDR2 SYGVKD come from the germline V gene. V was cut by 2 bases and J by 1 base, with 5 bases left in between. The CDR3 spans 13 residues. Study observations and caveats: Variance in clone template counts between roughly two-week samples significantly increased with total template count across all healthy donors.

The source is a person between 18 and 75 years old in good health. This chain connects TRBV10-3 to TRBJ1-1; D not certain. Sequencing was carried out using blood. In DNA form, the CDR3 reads TGTGCCATCAGTGAGGGAGGGAACACTGAAGCTTTCTTT. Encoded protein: CAISEGGNTEAFF.